The 2 T cell receptor beta chains below come from one sample, sequenced in a study of blood T cell repertoires in COVID-19. Sequenced by immunoSEQ multiplex PCR; TCRdb stores in-frame clones only, minus some. Of about 240,000 clones listed, just under 85% were seen once; the top ten hold roughly a tenth. The sample was peripheral blood. These receptor sequences come from a woman aged 80 or older with acute or convalescent COVID-19.

V gene TRBV5-6 combines with J gene TRBJ1-1; D perhaps matches TRBD1 (6 bases). Germline V gives CDR1 SGHDT, CDR2 YYEEEE. V was clipped by 3 bases and J by 3 bases, with 18 bases between them. The CDR3 runs 16 residues. CDR3 DNA sequence: TGTGCCAGCAGCTCGTCCCCGGCACAGGGCGACACTGAAGCTTTCTTT. It is translated as CASSSSPAQGDTEAFF.

This rearrangement joins TRBV3-1 (or the pseudogene TRBV3-2) to TRBJ1-1, with unresolved D. Germline-derived CDR1 and CDR2 are LGHDT and YNNKEL (reference sequence). Deletions cut 3 bases from V and 3 bases from J, with 8 bases between. The CDR3 is 13 residues long. The CDR3 is CASSHPGYTEAFF. DNA of the CDR3: TGTGCCAGCAGCCATCCGGGATACACTGAAGCTTTCTTT.